This T cell receptor beta chain was identified during a study of shared clonotypes between healthy human individuals. Study-wide background: CD8 memory received one plate per donor, CD8 naive two, CD4 memory three and CD4 naive three.

A few counts support this clone. No antigen is known for it. Per the germline V gene, CDR1 is MNHNS and CDR2 is SASEGT. The CDR3 totals 14 residues. V gave up 8 bases and J gave up 2 bases, with 15 bases separating them. The study, taken as a whole, reports: Among donors, clonotype sharing was expected to be affected by sequencing depth. Sampling used blood alone; tissue repertoires probably differ. Clonotypes shared by all four donors outscored non-shared clonotypes in generation probability.

This table comes from immunoSEQ multiplex PCR, and its TCRdb copy is limited to in-frame clones, with some not included. Altogether about 1 million clones are present, 75% being singletons, with the ten largest covering over 1.3%. The clonotype originates from a man younger than 30 in good health. Specimen: memory CD4+ T cells sorted from blood. The subset denotes: CD45RA-negative fraction. The rearrangement joins TRBV6-1 to TRBJ1-2, with no clear D. CDR3 coding DNA: TGTGCCAGCTCCCGGGCCCTCCAAAACTATGGCTACACCTTC. It is translated as CASSRALQNYGYTF.